The next 12 T cell receptor beta chains were all read from a single sample in a study of cytomegalovirus exposure and HLA in healthy donors. PCR involved 60 Vbeta and 13 Jbeta primers. Sequencing used immunoSEQ multiplex PCR; TCRdb keeps in-frame clones, though not all of them. Among 90,000 to 150,000 clones listed, over 60% were seen once. Material: PBMCs. These receptors were taken from a middle-aged woman in good health and CMV-seropositive.

The chain uses TRBV2 and TRBJ2-3; tentative D call: TRBD2 (7 bases). CDR3 length: 16 residues. Germline values: CDR1 SNHLY, CDR2 FYNNEI. The V end was cut by 1 base, the J end by 0 bases, with 11 bases between. The CDR3 nucleotides are TGTGCCAGCAGTGAAGAGGGGGGGCTAAGCACAGATACGCAGTATTTT. Protein: CASSEEGGLSTDTQYF.

V usage is TRBV5-6 and J usage is TRBJ1-2; weak D call: TRBD1 (5 bases). The germline V gene has CDR1 SGHDT and CDR2 YYEEEE. V was clipped by 0 bases and J by 7 bases, with 10 bases between them. This CDR3 contains 13 residues. The CDR3 sequence is CASSLGGTGGYTF. The CDR3, as DNA: TGTGCCAGCAGCTTGGGGGGGACTGGTGGCTACACCTTC. The variable domain in full, completed from reference TRBV5-6 and TRBJ1-2, reads DAGVTQSPTHLIKTRGQQVTLRCSPKSGHDTVSWYQQALGQGPQFIFQYYEEEERQRGNFPDRFSGHQFPNYSSELNVNALLLGDSALYLCASSLGGTGGYTFGSGTRLTVV.

V gene TRBV6-6 combines with J gene TRBJ1-2; TRBD1 is a possible D gene (5 bases). Germline loops: CDR1 MNHNY, CDR2 SVGAGI (reference sequence). The CDR3 is 12 residues long. The V end lost 11 bases, the J end lost 0 bases, and 10 bases lay between the germline ends. The DNA of the CDR3 is TGTGCCGGACATAATTCTAACTATGGCTACACCTTC. Translating it yields CAGHNSNYGYTF.

Notes on this clone: One end of the junction varies from germline; a read error may be responsible. This chain connects TRBV5-1 to TRBJ2-3; D call uncertain. This CDR3 region has 14 residues. Germline V CDR1 and CDR2: SGHRS, YFSETQ. The CDR3 loop reads CASTLWSATDTQYF. The DNA for the CDR3 is TGCGCCAGCACCTTGTGGAGCGCCACAGATACGCAGTATTTT. The full variable domain, its missing parts supplied by reference TRBV5-1 and TRBJ2-3, is KAGVTQTPRYLIKTRGQQVTLSCSPISGHRSVSWYQQTPGQGLQFLFEYFSETQRNKGNFPGRFSGRQFSNSRSEMNVSTLELGDSALYLCASTLWSATDTQYFGPGTRLTVL.

J is TRBJ2-1 and V is TRBV9; TRBD2 matches 7 bases. V shed 0 bases, J shed 9 bases, and the junction held 12 bases outside the gene matches. The CDR3 sequence is 16 residues long. CDR1 and CDR2 from the germline V gene are SGDLS and YYNGEE. The CDR3 DNA sequence: TGTGCCAGCAGCGTAGGAGGAGGGGCGGGGGTTTCTGAGCAGTTCTTC. It codes for CASSVGGGAGVSEQFF.

V usage is TRBV7-2 and J usage is TRBJ2-3; tentative D call: TRBD2 (6 bases). Trimming pared 5 bases from V and 0 bases from J, leaving 9 bases between. The CDR3 covers 14 residues. The germline CDR1 and CDR2 sequences are SGHTA and FQGNSA. The CDR3 here is CASSQGLSTDTQYF. CDR3 DNA sequence: TGTGCCAGCAGCCAGGGACTTAGCACAGATACGCAGTATTTT. The full variable domain, its missing parts supplied by reference TRBV7-2 and TRBJ2-3, is GAGVSQSPSNKVTEKGKDVELRCDPISGHTALYWYRQSLGQGLEFLIYFQGNSAPDKSGLPSDRFSAERTGGSVSTLTIQRTQQEDSAVYLCASSQGLSTDTQYFGPGTRLTVL.

The chain is built from TRBV15 and TRBJ1-5, with 7 bases fitting TRBD1. V lost 4 bases to trimming and J lost 0 bases; unmatched junction nucleotides: 3. The CDR3 is made up of 15 amino acids. In germline, CDR1 is LNHNV, CDR2 YYDKDF (reference sequence). In nucleotides, the CDR3 is TGTGCCACCAGCATCAGACAGGGTAGCAATCAGCCCCAGCATTTT. This codes for CATSIRQGSNQPQHF.

The rearrangement links TRBV7-8 to TRBJ1-2; 10 nucleotides align to TRBD1. Per germline, CDR1 SGHVS and CDR2 FQNEAQ. This CDR3 is built from 13 residues. J lost 7 bases, V lost 5 bases, and 4 bases had no gene match. DNA of the CDR3: TGTGCCAGCAGCCTCCGGGACAGGGGTGGCTACACCTTC. This sequence encodes CASSLRDRGGYTF.

The rearrangement links TRBV18 to TRBJ2-7, with a weak D call TRBD1 (6 bases). Germline V gene sequence: CDR1 KGHSH, CDR2 LQKENI. CDR3 length: 14 residues. Trimming left V 5 bases short and J 0 bases short, with 11 bases between. CDR3 DNA: TGTGCCAGCTCATCCTACAGGGCCTCCTACGAGCAGTACTTC. Translated, it gives CASSSYRASYEQYF.

The V call is TRBV7-3, the J call TRBJ1-1; D perhaps matches TRBD1 (6 bases). V was pared by 8 bases and J by 3 bases, with 16 bases between. Germline assignment: CDR1 SGHTA and CDR2 FQGTGA. This CDR3 is built from 14 residues. The CDR3 loop is CASSPDRGDTEAFF. The CDR3 DNA sequence: TGTGCCAGCTCCCCGGACAGAGGAGACACTGAAGCTTTCTTT.

V usage is TRBV7-2 and J usage is TRBJ1-6; TRBD1 matches 12 bases. The CDR3 covers 16 residues. Unmatched junction bases numbered 7, after V lost 3 bases and J lost 10 bases. Per germline, CDR1 SGHTA and CDR2 FQGNSA. The CDR3 DNA sequence: TGTGCCAGCAGCTTGGTCTCCGGGACAGGGGGCTCACCCCTCCACTTT. Translating gives CASSLVSGTGGSPLHF.

The chain joins TRBV4-1 to TRBJ1-6; TRBD1 matches at 8 bases. The CDR3 has 15 amino acids. Trimming at V came to 2 bases and at J to 7 bases, leaving 4 bases not matched to a gene. Per the germline V gene, CDR1 is MGHRA and CDR2 is YSYEKL. This chain's CDR3 is CASSQLGQGNSPLHF. The CDR3 DNA reads as TGCGCCAGCAGCCAACTCGGACAGGGAAATTCACCCCTCCACTTT.